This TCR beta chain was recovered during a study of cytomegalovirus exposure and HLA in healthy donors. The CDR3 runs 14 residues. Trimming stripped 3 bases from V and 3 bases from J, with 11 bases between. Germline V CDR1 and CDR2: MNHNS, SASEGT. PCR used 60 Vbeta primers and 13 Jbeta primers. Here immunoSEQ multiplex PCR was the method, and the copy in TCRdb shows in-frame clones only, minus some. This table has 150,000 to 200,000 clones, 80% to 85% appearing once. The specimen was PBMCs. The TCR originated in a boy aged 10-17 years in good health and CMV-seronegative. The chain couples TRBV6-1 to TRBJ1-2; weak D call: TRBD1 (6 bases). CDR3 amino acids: CASSDQGPYYGYTF. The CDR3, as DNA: TGTGCCAGCAGTGATCAGGGGCCTTACTATGGCTACACCTTC.